These T cell receptor beta chains were read from a single sample in a study of T cell changes during pregnancy in multiple sclerosis. Using immunoSEQ multiplex PCR, the repertoire was profiled, and TCRdb retains in-frame clones only, with some absent. The data contain 57,000 or so clones, under 95% of them singletons. The sequencing here drew on peripheral blood, taken in the second trimester of pregnancy. Every receptor here comes from a female donor with multiple sclerosis, enrolled in a pregnancy study. CDR3s include the opening cysteine and the closing phenylalanine or tryptophan. A D gene is named only where the DNA matches it firmly. Part of the rows lack a size; the others show once, few, many or a class for expanded clones.

DNA,CDR3,J,D,V,size
TGTGCCAGCAGCTCGGCCGGGACAGGGGTCGGCTACACCTTC,CASSSAGTGVGYTF,TRBJ1-2,TRBD1,TRBV7-2,NA
TGTGCCACACTCCGGCCAGGGGGCAATCAGAACTATGGCTACACCTTC,CATLRPGGNQNYGYTF,TRBJ1-2,TRBD1,TRBV10-3,NA
TGTGCCAGCAGGAGGGACAGGGTGGTGTCACCCCTCCACTTT,CASRRDRVVSPLHF,TRBJ1-6,TRBD1,TRBV2,NA
TGCGCCAGCAGCTTGAGGAGGGCAAACACTGAAGCTTTCTTT,CASSLRRANTEAFF,TRBJ1-1,NA,TRBV5-1,NA
TGTGCCAGCAGCCTAGGGACAGGGGGCTTTTTAGGCGGGGAGCTGTTTTTT,CASSLGTGGFLGGELFF,TRBJ2-2,TRBD1,TRBV11-2,NA
TGTGCCAGCAGTTCCGGACAGGGGAACGAGCAGTACTTC,CASSSGQGNEQYF,TRBJ2-7,TRBD1,TRBV27,NA
TGTGCCAGCAGCGCCCGACAGGATCGAACCGAAAAACTGTTTTTT,CASSARQDRTEKLFF,TRBJ1-4,NA,TRBV9,NA
TGCGCCAGCAGCTTGGTGTCAGGGAGCACAGATACGCAGTATTTT,CASSLVSGSTDTQYF,TRBJ2-3,NA,TRBV5-1,NA
TGTGCCAGCAGCGAACAGGGGGCCCTTAACAATCAGCCCCAGCATTTT,CASSEQGALNNQPQHF,TRBJ1-5,TRBD1,TRBV7-2,once
TGTGCCAGCAGCCCTTCCGGGAAGTGGGACTCCTACGAGCAGTACTTC,CASSPSGKWDSYEQYF,TRBJ2-7,NA,TRBV9,NA
TGTGCCACCGCCCTGGGTACGGAGGCCACGAGGGGCTACACCTTC,CATALGTEATRGYTF,TRBJ1-2,NA,TRBV19,NA